Each of the 18 T cell receptor beta chains below was sequenced from the same sample in a study of cytomegalovirus exposure and HLA in healthy donors. With 60 Vbeta and 13 Jbeta primers, the PCR was carried out. Sequencing used immunoSEQ multiplex PCR; TCRdb keeps in-frame clones, though not all of them. The table includes 140,000 to 150,000 clones, 75% to 80% detected once. The sample taken for sequencing was PBMCs. The receptors were gathered from a male donor in good health and CMV-seronegative.

The chain links TRBV6-6 to TRBJ1-5, with 7 nucleotides matching TRBD1. V shed 6 bases, J shed 5 bases, and the junction held 7 bases outside the gene matches. The CDR3 totals 14 residues. CDR1 is MNHNY, CDR2 SVGAGI, per germline (reference sequence). DNA of the CDR3: TGTGCCAGCAGCGTAAACAGGGGCCATCAGCCCCAGCATTTT. Translating gives CASSVNRGHQPQHF.

The gene calls are TRBV5-6 and TRBJ2-3, with TRBD2 matching over 8 bases. V dropped 2 bases and J dropped 7; count of bases not matched to a gene: 12. Germline V CDR1 and CDR2: SGHDT, YYEEEE. This CDR3 spans 16 amino acids. CDR3 in amino acids: CASSLGLASHQNTQYF. The CDR3 DNA reads TGTGCCAGCAGCTTAGGACTAGCTTCGCACCAGAATACGCAGTATTTT.

The J gene is TRBJ2-1, the V gene TRBV6-6; 8 bases align to TRBD2. Germline loops: CDR1 MNHNY, CDR2 SVGAGI (reference sequence). V trimming: 7 bases; J trimming: 4 bases; junction bases outside the gene matches: 9. The CDR3 spans 15 residues. CDR3 bases: TGTGCCAGCACGAAAGCGGGAGAGACTTACAATGAGCAGTTCTTC. This translates into CASTKAGETYNEQFF.

The chain joins TRBV6-6 to TRBJ2-7, with D possibly TRBD2 on 6 matching bases. Germline lookup yields CDR1 MNHNY and CDR2 SVGAGI (reference sequence). The V end was cut by 4 bases, the J end by 11 bases, with 15 bases between. CDR3 length equals 12 residues. This chain's CDR3 is CASSSPGEREYF. The CDR3 nucleotides read TGTGCCAGCAGTTCTCCGGGGGAAAGGGAGTACTTC.

V usage is TRBV7-5 and J usage is TRBJ2-5; the table's D gene call, TRBD1, was not cross checked with the DNA. TRBV7-5 is labeled a pseudogene. CDR3 length equals 16 residues. The CDR3 nucleotides read TGTGCCAGAAGCCCCCAACAGGCCTCGATTGGAGAGACCCAGTACTTC. It codes for CARSPQQASIGETQYF.

Worth noting for this clone: The junction departs from germline at one end; a sequencing error may be responsible. The genes are TRBV25-1 and TRBJ2-7, with 8 bases fitting TRBD2. Germline CDR1 is MGHDK and CDR2 is SYGVNS. CDR3 length: 15 residues. CDR3 loop: CASSVTSGGSYEQYF. The CDR3 bases are TGTGCCAGTAGTGTTACTAGCGGAGGCTCCTACGAGCAGTACTTC.

This clone has just one count. The gene calls are TRBV5-4 and TRBJ1-2; D not certain. CDR3 length: 13 amino acids. Trimming stripped 4 bases from V and 2 bases from J, with 9 bases between. Germline CDR1 and CDR2: SGHNT and YYREEE (reference sequence). The CDR3 nucleotides are TGTGCCAGCAGCCTACCTTTAAACTATGGCTACACCTTC. Its translation: CASSLPLNYGYTF.

V gene TRBV7-9 combines with J gene TRBJ1-2; 8 bases line up with TRBD1. The V gene's germline CDR1 is SEHNR and CDR2 FQNEAQ (reference sequence). V shed 2 bases, J shed 2 bases, and the junction held 4 bases outside the gene matches. The CDR3 loop spans 15 amino acids. The chain's CDR3 is CASSLQGALNYGYTF. The CDR3 DNA reads TGTGCCAGCAGCTTACAGGGGGCTCTAAACTATGGCTACACCTTC.

V and J are TRBV18 and TRBJ2-5, with D tentatively TRBD1 (6 bases). Germline CDR1 KGHSH, CDR2 LQKENI. The CDR3 is 15 amino acids. The V and J ends lost 0 bases and 0 bases respectively, with 8 bases between them. Here the CDR3 reads CASSPPQGYQETQYF. The CDR3 bases are TGTGCCAGCTCACCACCGCAGGGGTACCAAGAGACCCAGTACTTC.

This chain joins TRBV6-6 and TRBJ2-5; D is unresolved. CDR3 length equals 14 residues. Trimming took 2 bases from V and 2 from J, leaving 9 bases between them. Germline CDR1 reads MNHNY; CDR2 reads SVGAGI (reference sequence). This chain's CDR3 is CASSYGQAQETQYF. In DNA, the CDR3 is TGTGCCAGCAGTTACGGGCAGGCGCAAGAGACCCAGTACTTC.

The chain joins TRBV6-5 to TRBJ1-5; 8 nucleotides match TRBD1. This CDR3 region has 15 residues. In germline, CDR1 is MNHEY, CDR2 SVGAGI. V lost 6 bases to trimming and J lost 2 bases; unmatched junction nucleotides: 6. CDR3 bases: TGTGCCAGCAGATCCGACAGGGGAGGCAATCAGCCCCAGCATTTT. It encodes CASRSDRGGNQPQHF.

This chain uses TRBV2 with TRBJ1-2, with D maybe TRBD1 (6 bases). The germline gives CDR1 SNHLY, CDR2 FYNNEI. This CDR3 comprises 16 residues. V was pared by 2 bases and J by 7 bases, with 20 bases between. The CDR3 nucleotides read TGTGCCAGCAGTGAAAGAAGTACCAACAGGGATCGTGGCTACACCTTC. This encodes CASSERSTNRDRGYTF. Based on the CDR3 plus reference TRBV2 and TRBJ1-2, the full variable domain is EPEVTQTPSHQVTQMGQEVILRCVPISNHLYFYWYRQILGQKVEFLVSFYNNEISEKSEIFDDQFSVERPDGSNFTLKIRSTKLEDSAMYFCASSERSTNRDRGYTFGSGTRLTVV.

This clone was picked up one time. The V and J genes are TRBV12-1 and TRBJ1-2; the DNA was not used to check the table's D call, TRBD1. TRBV12-1 is an annotated pseudogene. There are 16 residues in the CDR3. CDR3 residues: CASRSDRGPFNYGYTF. The CDR3 DNA follows: TGTGCCAGCAGGTCCGACAGGGGGCCTTTTAACTATGGCTACACCTTC.

The chain employs TRBV27 and TRBJ2-1; TRBD2 might be the D (6 bases). Trimming cost V 5 bases and J 5 bases, with 13 bases left between them. The CDR3 runs 14 residues. Germline V gene sequence: CDR1 MNHEY, CDR2 SMNVEV (reference sequence). The CDR3 here is CASSPRDFNNEQFF. CDR3 bases: TGTGCCAGCAGTCCGAGGGACTTCAACAATGAGCAGTTCTTC.

The chain combines TRBV5-4 with TRBJ1-1, with D hard to call. CDR1 and CDR2 from the germline V gene are SGHNT and YYREEE (reference sequence). Between the trimmed V and J ends, which lost 5 bases and 2 bases, there was a span of 10 bases. The CDR3 length is 13 residues. In nucleotides, the CDR3 is TGTGCCAGCAGTGAACAGACCAACACTGAAGCTTTCTTT. Translation: CASSEQTNTEAFF.

The chain employs TRBV4-2 and TRBJ1-1; D remains unclear. The CDR3 contains 15 residues. The ends were cut back, 1 base at V and 0 bases at J, with 9 bases in the middle. Germline V gene data show CDR1 as LGHNA and CDR2 as YNFKEQ. Here the CDR3 reads CASSQVQTMNTEAFF. In DNA form, the CDR3 reads TGTGCCAGCAGCCAAGTACAGACCATGAACACTGAAGCTTTCTTT.

The V gene is TRBV27, the J gene TRBJ2-4, with 7 positions matching TRBD2. Germline V gene data show CDR1 as MNHEY and CDR2 as SMNVEV (reference sequence). V lost 5 bases to trimming and J lost 3 bases; unmatched junction nucleotides: 7. This CDR3 spans 15 amino acids. In nucleotides, the CDR3 is TGTGCCAGCAGTCCGGGGGGAGTAGGCAAAAACATTCAGTACTTC. This codes for CASSPGGVGKNIQYF.

This clone has only a few counts. The chain recombines TRBV27 with TRBJ1-1; a possible D gene is TRBD1 (6 bases). The germline CDR1 and CDR2 sequences are MNHEY and SMNVEV (reference sequence). The CDR3 consists of 14 residues. The V end lost 5 bases, the J end lost 0 bases, and 10 bases lay between the germline ends. The CDR3 DNA is TGTGCCAGCAGTGTAGACAGGATGAACACTGAAGCTTTCTTT. It is translated as CASSVDRMNTEAFF.